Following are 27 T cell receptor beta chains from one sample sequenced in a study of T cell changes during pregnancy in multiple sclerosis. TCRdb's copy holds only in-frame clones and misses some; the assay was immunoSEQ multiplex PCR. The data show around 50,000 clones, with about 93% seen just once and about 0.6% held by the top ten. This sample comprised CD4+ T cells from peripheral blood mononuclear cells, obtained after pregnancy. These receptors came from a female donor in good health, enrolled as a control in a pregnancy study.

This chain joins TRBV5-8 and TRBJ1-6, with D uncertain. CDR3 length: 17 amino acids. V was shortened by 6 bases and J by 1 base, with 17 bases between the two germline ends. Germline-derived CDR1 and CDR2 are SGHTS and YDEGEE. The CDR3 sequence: CASTPDSVLSYNSPLHF. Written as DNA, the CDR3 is TGTGCCAGCACTCCGGACTCGGTATTGTCCTATAATTCACCCCTCCACTTT.

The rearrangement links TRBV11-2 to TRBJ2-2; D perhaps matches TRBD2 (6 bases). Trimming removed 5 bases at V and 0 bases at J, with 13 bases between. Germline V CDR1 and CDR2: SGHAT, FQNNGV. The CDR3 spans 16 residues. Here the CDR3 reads CASSLLASANTGELFF. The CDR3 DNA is TGTGCCAGCAGCCTCCTAGCGAGCGCGAACACCGGGGAGCTGTTTTTT.

CDR3 protein: CASRRGRDRLQETQYF. The CDR3 region has the DNA TGTGCCAGCAGACGGGGCCGGGACAGATTACAAGAGACCCAGTACTTC. This chain joins TRBV6-6 and TRBJ2-5; TRBD1 matches at 7 bases. V lost 6 bases, J lost 2 bases, and 12 bases stayed unmatched. CDR1 and CDR2 (germline): MNHNY, SVGAGI (reference sequence). The CDR3 is 16 residues long.

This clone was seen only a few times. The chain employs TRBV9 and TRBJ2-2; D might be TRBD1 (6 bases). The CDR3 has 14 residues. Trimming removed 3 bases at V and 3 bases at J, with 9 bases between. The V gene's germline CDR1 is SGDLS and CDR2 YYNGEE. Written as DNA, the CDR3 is TGTGCCAGCAGCGAACAGGGATACACCGGGGAGCTGTTTTTT. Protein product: CASSEQGYTGELFF.

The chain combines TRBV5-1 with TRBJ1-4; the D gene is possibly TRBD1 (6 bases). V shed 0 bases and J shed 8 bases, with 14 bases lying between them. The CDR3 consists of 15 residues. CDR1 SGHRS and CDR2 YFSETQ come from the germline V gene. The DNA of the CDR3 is TGCGCCAGCAGCTTGGGGGACATGATCGGGGAAAAACTGTTTTTT. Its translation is CASSLGDMIGEKLFF.

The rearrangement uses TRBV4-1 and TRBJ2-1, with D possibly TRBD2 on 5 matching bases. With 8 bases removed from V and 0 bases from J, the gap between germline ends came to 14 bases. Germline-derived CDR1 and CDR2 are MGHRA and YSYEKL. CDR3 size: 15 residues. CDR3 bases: TGCGCCAGCCTAGCCCGCCCAAGCTCCTACAATGAGCAGTTCTTC. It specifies CASLARPSSYNEQFF.

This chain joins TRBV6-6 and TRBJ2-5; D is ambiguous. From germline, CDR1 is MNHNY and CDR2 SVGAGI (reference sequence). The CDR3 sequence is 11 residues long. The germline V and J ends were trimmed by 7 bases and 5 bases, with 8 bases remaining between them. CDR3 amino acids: CASTSRETQYF. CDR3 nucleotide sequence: TGTGCCAGCACCTCCCGGGAGACCCAGTACTTC.

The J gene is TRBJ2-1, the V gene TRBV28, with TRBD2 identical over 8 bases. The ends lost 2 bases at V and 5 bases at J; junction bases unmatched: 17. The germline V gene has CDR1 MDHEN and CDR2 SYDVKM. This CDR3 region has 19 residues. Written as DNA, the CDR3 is TGTGCCAGCAGTTTAGGGGGGGTAGTGGGCGGGAGGTCCAACAATGAGCAGTTCTTC. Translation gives CASSLGGVVGGRSNNEQFF.

CDR3 nucleotides: TGTGCCAGCAGCTTAGACCGGGCCGGGAAACAGTACTTC. Translating gives CASSLDRAGKQYF. The genes are TRBV11-3 and TRBJ2-7, with a possible D match to TRBD2 (5 bases). Germline CDR1 reads SGHNT; CDR2 reads YENEEA. The CDR3 is 13 amino acids. The V gene lost 0 bases and the J gene lost 10 bases, with 13 bases spanning the gap.

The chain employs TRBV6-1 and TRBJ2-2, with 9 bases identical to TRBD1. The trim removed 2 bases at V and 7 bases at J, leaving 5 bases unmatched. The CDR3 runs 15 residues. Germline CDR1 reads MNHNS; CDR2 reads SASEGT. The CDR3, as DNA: TGTGCCAGCAGTGAAAGGGGGACAGGGAACGGGGAGCTGTTTTTT. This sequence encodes CASSERGTGNGELFF.

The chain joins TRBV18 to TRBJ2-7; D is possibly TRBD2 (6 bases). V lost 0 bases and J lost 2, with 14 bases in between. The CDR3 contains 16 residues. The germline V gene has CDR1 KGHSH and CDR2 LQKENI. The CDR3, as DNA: TGTGCCAGCTCACCACCCAGCGGGTCTAGGACCTACGAGCAGTACTTC. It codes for CASSPPSGSRTYEQYF. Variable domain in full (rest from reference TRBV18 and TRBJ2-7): NAGVMQNPRHLVRRRGQEARLRCSPMKGHSHVYWYRQLPEEGLKFMVYLQKENIIDESGMPKERFSAEFPKEGPSILRIQQVVRGDSAAYFCASSPPSGSRTYEQYFGPGTRLTVT.

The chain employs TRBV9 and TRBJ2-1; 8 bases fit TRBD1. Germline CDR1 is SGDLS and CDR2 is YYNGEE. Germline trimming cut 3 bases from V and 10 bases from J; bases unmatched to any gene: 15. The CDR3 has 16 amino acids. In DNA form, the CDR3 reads TGTGCCAGCAGCGGGCGGGAAGCCGATTGGACAGGGGAGCAGTTCTTC. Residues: CASSGREADWTGEQFF.

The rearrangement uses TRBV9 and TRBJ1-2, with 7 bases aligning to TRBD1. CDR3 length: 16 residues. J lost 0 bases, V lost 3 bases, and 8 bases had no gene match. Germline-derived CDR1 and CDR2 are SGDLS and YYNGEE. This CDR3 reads CASSAQGTYTNYGYTF. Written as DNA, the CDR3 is TGTGCCAGCAGCGCACAGGGGACCTATACTAACTATGGCTACACCTTC.

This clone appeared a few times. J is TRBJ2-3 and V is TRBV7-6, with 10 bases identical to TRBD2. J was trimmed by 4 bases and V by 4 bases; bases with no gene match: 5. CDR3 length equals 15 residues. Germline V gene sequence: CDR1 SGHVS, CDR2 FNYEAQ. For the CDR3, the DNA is TGTGCCAGCAGCTCTAGCGGGGGCGGGTCAGATACGCAGTATTTT. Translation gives CASSSSGGGSDTQYF. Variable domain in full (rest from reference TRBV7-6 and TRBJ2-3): GAGVSQSPRYKVTKRGQDVALRCDPISGHVSLYWYRQALGQGPEFLTYFNYEAQQDKSGLPNDRFSAERPEGSISTLTIQRTEQRDSAMYRCASSSSGGGSDTQYFGPGTRLTVL.

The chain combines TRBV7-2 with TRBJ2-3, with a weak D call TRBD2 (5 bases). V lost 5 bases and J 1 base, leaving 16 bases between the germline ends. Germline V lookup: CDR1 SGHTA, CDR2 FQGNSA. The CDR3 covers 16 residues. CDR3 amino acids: CASSRGGFEGTDTQYF. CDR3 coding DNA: TGTGCCAGCAGCCGAGGCGGGTTCGAGGGCACAGATACGCAGTATTTT.

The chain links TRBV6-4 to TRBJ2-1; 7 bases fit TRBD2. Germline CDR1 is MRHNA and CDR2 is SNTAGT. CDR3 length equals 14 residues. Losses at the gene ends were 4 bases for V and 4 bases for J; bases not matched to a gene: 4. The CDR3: CASSGIAGYNEQFF. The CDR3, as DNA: TGTGCCAGCAGTGGGATAGCGGGTTACAATGAGCAGTTCTTC.

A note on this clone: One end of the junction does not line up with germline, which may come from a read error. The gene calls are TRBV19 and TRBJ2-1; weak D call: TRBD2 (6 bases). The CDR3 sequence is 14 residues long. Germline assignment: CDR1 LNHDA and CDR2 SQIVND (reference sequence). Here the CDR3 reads CASSIASVGGEQFF. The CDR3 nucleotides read TGTGCCAGTAGCATAGCATCGGTGGGAGGTGAGCAGTTCTTC.

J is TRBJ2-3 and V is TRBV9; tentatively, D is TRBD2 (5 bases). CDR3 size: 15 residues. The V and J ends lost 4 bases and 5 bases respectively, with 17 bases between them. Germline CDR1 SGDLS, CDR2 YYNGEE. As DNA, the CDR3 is TGTGCCAGCAGCTCGAGGCTGGACTGGGTAGATACGCAGTATTTT. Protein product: CASSSRLDWVDTQYF.

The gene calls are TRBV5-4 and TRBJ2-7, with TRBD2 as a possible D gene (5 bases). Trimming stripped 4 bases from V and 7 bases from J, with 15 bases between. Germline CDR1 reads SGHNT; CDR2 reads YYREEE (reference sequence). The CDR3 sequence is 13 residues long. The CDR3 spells CASSQDSSGEQYF. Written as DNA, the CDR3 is TGTGCCAGCAGCCAGGACTCCTCTGGGGAGCAGTACTTC.

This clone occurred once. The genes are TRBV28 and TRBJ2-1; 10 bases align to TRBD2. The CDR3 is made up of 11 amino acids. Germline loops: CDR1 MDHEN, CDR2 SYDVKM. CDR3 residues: CVSTSGNEQFF. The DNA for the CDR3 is TGTGTCTCGACTAGCGGGAATGAGCAGTTCTTC.

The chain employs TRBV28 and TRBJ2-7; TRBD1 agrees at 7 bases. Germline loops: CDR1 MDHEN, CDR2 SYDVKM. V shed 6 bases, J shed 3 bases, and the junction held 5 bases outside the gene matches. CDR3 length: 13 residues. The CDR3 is CASSTGEFYEQYF. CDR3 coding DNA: TGTGCCAGCAGCACAGGGGAATTCTACGAGCAGTACTTC.

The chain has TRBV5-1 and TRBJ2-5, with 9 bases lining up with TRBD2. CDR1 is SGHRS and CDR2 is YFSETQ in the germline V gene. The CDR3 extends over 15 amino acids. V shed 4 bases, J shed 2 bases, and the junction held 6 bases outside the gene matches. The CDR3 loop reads CASSPAGGLQETQYF. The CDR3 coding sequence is TGCGCCAGCAGCCCAGCGGGGGGACTACAAGAGACCCAGTACTTC.

The CDR3 nucleotides are TGTGCCACCCAGTTAGGGGGAAGCGGCACAGATACGCAGTATTTT. Encoded protein: CATQLGGSGTDTQYF. The chain joins TRBV6-5 to TRBJ2-3; tentatively, D is TRBD1 (6 bases). This CDR3 has 15 amino acids. Looked up from germline, CDR1 is MNHEY and CDR2 is SVGAGI. The V end was cut by 10 bases, the J end by 1 base, with 18 bases between.

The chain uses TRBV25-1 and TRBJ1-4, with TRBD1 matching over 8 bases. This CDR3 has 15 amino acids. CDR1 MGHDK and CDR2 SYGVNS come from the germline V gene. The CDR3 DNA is TGTGCTAGCCAGGGGGCGACAGGGGAATTCGAAAAACTGTTTTTT. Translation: CASQGATGEFEKLFF.

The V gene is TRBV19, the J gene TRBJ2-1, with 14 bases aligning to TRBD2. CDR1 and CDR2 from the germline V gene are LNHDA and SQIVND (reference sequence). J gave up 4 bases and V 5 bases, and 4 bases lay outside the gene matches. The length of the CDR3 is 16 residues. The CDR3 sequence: CASSPRTSGGYNEQFF. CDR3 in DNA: TGTGCCAGTAGTCCACGGACTAGCGGGGGGTACAATGAGCAGTTCTTC.

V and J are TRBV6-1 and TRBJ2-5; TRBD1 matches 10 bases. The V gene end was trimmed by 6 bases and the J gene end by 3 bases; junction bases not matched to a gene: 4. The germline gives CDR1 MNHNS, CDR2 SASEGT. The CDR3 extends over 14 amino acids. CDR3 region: CASRGQGFEETQYF. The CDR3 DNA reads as TGTGCCAGCAGGGGACAGGGGTTCGAAGAGACCCAGTACTTC.

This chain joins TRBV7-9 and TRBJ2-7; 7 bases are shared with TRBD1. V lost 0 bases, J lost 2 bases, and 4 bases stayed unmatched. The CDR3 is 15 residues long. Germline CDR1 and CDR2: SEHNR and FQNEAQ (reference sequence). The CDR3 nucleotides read TGTGCCAGCAGCTTAGCCGACAGGGCCACCTACGAGCAGTACTTC. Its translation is CASSLADRATYEQYF.